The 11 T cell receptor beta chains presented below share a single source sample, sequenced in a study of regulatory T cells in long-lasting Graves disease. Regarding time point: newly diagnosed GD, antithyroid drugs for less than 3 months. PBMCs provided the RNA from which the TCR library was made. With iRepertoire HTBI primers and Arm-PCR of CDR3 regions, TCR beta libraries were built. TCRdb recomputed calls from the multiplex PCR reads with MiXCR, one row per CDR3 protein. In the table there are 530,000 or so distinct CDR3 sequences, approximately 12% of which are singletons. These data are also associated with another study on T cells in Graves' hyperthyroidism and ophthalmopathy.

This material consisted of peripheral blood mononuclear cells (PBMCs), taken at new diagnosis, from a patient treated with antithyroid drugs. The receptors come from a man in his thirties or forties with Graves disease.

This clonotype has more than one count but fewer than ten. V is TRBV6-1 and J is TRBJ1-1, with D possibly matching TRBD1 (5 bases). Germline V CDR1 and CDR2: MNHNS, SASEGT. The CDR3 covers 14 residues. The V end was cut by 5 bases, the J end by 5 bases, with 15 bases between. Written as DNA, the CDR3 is TGTGCCAGCAGTAGACATCTAGGGGAGACTGAAGCTTTCTTT. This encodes CASSRHLGETEAFF.

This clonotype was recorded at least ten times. The CDR3 is CSVRLAGAYEQYF. CDR3 nucleotides: TGCAGTGTTCGACTAGCGGGAGCCTACGAGCAGTACTTC. The rearrangement joins TRBV20-1 to TRBJ2-7, with 12 bases matching TRBD2. Losses at the gene ends were 7 bases for V and 2 bases for J; bases not matched to a gene: 3. This CDR3 has 13 amino acids. Germline CDR1 and CDR2: DFQATT and SNEGSKA (reference sequence).

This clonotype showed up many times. The CDR3 sequence is CASRGATDTQYF. The CDR3 DNA sequence: TGTGCCAGCAGGGGAGCGACAGATACGCAGTATTTT. V and J are TRBV2 and TRBJ2-3; D is perhaps TRBD2 (5 bases). Trimming cost V 6 bases and J 3 bases, with 7 bases left between them. Germline V gives CDR1 SNHLY, CDR2 FYNNEI. The CDR3 spans 12 residues.

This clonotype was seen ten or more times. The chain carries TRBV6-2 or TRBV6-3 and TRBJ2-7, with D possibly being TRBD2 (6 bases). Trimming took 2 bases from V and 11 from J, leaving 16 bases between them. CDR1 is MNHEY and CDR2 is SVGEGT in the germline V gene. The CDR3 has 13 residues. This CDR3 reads CASSYDRAPGEYF. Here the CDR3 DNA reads TGTGCCAGCAGTTACGACCGGGCCCCGGGGGAGTACTTC.

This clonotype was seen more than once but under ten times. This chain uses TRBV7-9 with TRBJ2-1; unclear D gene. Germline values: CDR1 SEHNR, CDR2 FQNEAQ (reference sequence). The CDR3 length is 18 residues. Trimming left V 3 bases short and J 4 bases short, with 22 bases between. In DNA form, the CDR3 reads TGTGCCAGCAGCTTTAGTAAGTTGGGGTTGCAACTATACAATGAGCAGTTCTTC. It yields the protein CASSFSKLGLQLYNEQFF.

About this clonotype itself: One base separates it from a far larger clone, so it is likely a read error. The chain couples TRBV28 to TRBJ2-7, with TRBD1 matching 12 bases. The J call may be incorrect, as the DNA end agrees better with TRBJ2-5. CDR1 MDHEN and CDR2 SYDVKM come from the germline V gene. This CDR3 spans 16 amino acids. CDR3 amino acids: CAGSTRDRGLRETQYF. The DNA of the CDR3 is TGTGCCGGCAGCACTCGGGACAGGGGGCTTCGGGAGACCCAGTACTTC.

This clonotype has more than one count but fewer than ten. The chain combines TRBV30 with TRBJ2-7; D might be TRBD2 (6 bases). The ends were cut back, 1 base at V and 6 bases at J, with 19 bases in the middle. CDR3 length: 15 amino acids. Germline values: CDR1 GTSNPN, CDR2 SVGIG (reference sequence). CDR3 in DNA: TGTGCCTGGAGTGCGTCTTGGCGGGAAATAGGCGAGCAGTACTTC. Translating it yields CAWSASWREIGEQYF.

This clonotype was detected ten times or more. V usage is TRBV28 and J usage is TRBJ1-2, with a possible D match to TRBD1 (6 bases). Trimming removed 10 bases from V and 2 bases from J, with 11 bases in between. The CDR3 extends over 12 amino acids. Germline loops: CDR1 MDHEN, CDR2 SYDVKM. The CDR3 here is CAIGGLNYGYTF. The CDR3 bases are TGTGCCATCGGGGGGCTGAACTATGGCTACACCTTC.

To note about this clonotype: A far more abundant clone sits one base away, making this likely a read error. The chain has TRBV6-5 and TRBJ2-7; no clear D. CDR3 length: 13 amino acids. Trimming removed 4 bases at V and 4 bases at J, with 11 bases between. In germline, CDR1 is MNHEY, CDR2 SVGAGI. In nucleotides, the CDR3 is TGTGCCAGCAGTTTCCGTCTAGAGTACGAGCAGTACTTC. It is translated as CASSFRLEYEQYF.

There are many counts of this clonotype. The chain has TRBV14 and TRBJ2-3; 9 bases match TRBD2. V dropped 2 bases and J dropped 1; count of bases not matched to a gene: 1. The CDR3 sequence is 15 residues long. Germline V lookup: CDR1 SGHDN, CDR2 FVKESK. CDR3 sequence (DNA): TGTGCCAGCAGCCAACGACTAGCGGGCACAGATACGCAGTATTTT. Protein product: CASSQRLAGTDTQYF.

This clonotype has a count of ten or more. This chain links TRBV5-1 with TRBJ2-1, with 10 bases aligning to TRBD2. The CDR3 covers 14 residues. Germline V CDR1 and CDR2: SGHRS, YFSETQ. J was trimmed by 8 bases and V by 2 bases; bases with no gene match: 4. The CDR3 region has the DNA TGCGCCAGCAGCTTAGCGGGAGGGCTCGATGAGCAGTTCTTC. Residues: CASSLAGGLDEQFF.